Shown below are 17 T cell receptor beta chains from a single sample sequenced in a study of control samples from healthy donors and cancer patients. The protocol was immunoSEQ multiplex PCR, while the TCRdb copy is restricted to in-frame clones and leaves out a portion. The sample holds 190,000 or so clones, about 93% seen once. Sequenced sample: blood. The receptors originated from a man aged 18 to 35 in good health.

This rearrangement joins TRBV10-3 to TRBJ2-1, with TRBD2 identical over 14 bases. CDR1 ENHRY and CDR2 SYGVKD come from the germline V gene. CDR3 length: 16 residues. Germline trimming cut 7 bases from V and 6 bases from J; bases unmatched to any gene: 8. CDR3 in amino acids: CAITSAGTSGGNEQFF. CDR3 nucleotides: TGTGCCATCACCTCAGCCGGGACTAGCGGGGGCAATGAGCAGTTCTTC.

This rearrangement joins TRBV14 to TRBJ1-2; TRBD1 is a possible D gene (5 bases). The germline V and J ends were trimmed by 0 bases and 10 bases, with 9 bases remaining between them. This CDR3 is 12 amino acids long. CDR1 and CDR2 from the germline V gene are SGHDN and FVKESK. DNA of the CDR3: TGTGCCAGCAGCCAAGAGTACAGGTTCTACACCTTC. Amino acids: CASSQEYRFYTF.

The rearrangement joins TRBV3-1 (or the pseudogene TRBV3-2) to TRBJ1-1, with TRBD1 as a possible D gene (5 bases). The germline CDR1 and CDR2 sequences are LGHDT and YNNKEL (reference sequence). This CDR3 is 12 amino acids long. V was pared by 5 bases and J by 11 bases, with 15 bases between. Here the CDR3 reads CASSSRGLAAFF. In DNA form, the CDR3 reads TGTGCCAGCAGCTCTCGGGGACTTGCGGCTTTCTTT.

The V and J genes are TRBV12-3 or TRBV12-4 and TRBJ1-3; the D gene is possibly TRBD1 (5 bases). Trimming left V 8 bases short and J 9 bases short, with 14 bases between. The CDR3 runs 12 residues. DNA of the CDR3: TGTGCCAGCGGCCAATTACAGGCCACCATATATTTT. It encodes CASGQLQATIYF.

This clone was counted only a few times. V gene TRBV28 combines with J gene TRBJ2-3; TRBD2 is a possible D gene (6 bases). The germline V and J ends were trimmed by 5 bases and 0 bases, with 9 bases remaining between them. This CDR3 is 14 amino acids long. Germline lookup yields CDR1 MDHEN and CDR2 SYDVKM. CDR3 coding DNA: TGTGCCAGCAGTACGGGACTTAGCACAGATACGCAGTATTTT. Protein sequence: CASSTGLSTDTQYF.

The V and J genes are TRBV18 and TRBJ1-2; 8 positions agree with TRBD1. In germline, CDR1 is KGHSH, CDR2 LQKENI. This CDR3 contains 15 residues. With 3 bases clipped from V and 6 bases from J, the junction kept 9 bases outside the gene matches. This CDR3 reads CASSPLPGGSNGYTF. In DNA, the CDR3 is TGTGCCAGCTCACCTCTCCCAGGGGGCTCCAATGGCTACACCTTC. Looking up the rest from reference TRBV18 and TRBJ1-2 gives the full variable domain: NAGVMQNPRHLVRRRGQEARLRCSPMKGHSHVYWYRQLPEEGLKFMVYLQKENIIDESGMPKERFSAEFPKEGPSILRIQQVVRGDSAAYFCASSPLPGGSNGYTFGSGTRLTVV.

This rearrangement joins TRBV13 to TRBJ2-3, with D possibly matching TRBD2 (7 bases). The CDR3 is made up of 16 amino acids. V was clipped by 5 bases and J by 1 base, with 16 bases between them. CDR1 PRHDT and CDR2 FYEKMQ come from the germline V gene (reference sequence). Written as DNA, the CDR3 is TGTGCCAGCAGCCCTAGGGGGGGAGCAGGCACAGATACGCAGTATTTT. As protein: CASSPRGGAGTDTQYF.

The CDR3 DNA follows: TGCGCCAGCAGCCCGCGAACTGTAGCAGATACGCAGTATTTT. It encodes CASSPRTVADTQYF. The chain links TRBV5-1 to TRBJ2-3; D gene uncertain. Germline CDR1 and CDR2: SGHRS and YFSETQ. Trimming stripped 4 bases from V and 4 bases from J, with 13 bases between. CDR3 length: 14 amino acids.

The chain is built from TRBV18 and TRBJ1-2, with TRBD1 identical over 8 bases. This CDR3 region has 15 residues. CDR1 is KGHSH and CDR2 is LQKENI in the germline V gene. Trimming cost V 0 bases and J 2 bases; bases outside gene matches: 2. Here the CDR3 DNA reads TGTGCCAGCTCACCACCGGACAGGGACAACTATGGCTACACCTTC. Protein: CASSPPDRDNYGYTF. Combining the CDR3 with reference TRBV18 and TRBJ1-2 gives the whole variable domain NAGVMQNPRHLVRRRGQEARLRCSPMKGHSHVYWYRQLPEEGLKFMVYLQKENIIDESGMPKERFSAEFPKEGPSILRIQQVVRGDSAAYFCASSPPDRDNYGYTFGSGTRLTVV.

CDR3 protein: CASSLWGPYSNQPQHF. In nucleotides, the CDR3 is TGTGCCAGCAGTTTATGGGGTCCATATAGCAATCAGCCCCAGCATTTT. This sequence joins TRBV27 and TRBJ1-5, with D unresolved. CDR1 is MNHEY, CDR2 SMNVEV, per germline (reference sequence). V gave up 1 base and J gave up 0 bases, with 10 bases separating them. The CDR3 spans 16 residues.

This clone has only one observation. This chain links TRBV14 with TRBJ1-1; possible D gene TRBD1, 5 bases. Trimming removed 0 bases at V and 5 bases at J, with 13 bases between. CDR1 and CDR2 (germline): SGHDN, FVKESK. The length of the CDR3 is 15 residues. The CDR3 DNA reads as TGTGCCAGCAGCCAAGACCATTGGGGCAGGACTGAAGCTTTCTTT. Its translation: CASSQDHWGRTEAFF.

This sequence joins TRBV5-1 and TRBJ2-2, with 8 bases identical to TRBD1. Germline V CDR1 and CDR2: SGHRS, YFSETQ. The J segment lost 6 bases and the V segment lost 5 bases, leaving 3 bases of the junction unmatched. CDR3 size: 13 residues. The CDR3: CASSSGGAGELFF. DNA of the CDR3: TGCGCCAGCAGTTCAGGGGGCGCCGGGGAGCTGTTTTTT.

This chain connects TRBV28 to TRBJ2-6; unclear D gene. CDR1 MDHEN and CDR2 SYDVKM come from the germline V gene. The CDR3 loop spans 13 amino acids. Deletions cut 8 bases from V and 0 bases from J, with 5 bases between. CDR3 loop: CASRFSGANVLTF. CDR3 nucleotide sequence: TGTGCCAGCCGGTTCTCTGGGGCCAACGTCCTGACTTTC.

The DNA for the CDR3 is TGTGCCATCAGTGTTGACTCCGGGACAGGGGATGAGCAGTTCTTC. This gives the protein CAISVDSGTGDEQFF. The chain has TRBV10-3 and TRBJ2-1; 10 bases are shared with TRBD1. Germline V gives CDR1 ENHRY, CDR2 SYGVKD. The CDR3 is made up of 15 amino acids. V shed 4 bases, J shed 8 bases, and the junction held 8 bases outside the gene matches.

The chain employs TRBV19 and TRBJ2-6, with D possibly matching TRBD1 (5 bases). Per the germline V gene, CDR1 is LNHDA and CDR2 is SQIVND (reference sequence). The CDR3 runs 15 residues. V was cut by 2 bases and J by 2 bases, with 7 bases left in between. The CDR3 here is CASSIQGPGANVLTF. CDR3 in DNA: TGTGCCAGTAGTATACAGGGCCCTGGGGCCAACGTCCTGACTTTC. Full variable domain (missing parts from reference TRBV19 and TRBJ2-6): DGGITQSPKYLFRKEGQNVTLSCEQNLNHDAMYWYRQDPGQGLRLIYYSQIVNDFQKGDIAEGYSVSREKKESFPLTVTSAQKNPTAFYLCASSIQGPGANVLTFGAGSRLTVL.

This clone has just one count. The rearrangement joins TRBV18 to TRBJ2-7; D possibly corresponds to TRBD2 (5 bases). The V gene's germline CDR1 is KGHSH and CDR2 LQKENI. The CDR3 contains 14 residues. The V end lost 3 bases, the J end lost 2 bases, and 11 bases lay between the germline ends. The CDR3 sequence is CASSPARAPYEQYF. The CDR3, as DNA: TGTGCCAGCTCACCCGCGAGGGCCCCCTACGAGCAGTACTTC.

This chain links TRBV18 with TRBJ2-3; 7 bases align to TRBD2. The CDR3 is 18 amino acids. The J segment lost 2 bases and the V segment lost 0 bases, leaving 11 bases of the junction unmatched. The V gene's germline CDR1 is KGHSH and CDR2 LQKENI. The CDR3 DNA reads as TGTGCCAGCTCACCACCCCAGGTACGAGCGGGGCCCACAGATACGCAGTATTTT. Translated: CASSPPQVRAGPTDTQYF. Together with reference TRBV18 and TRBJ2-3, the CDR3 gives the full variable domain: NAGVMQNPRHLVRRRGQEARLRCSPMKGHSHVYWYRQLPEEGLKFMVYLQKENIIDESGMPKERFSAEFPKEGPSILRIQQVVRGDSAAYFCASSPPQVRAGPTDTQYFGPGTRLTVL.